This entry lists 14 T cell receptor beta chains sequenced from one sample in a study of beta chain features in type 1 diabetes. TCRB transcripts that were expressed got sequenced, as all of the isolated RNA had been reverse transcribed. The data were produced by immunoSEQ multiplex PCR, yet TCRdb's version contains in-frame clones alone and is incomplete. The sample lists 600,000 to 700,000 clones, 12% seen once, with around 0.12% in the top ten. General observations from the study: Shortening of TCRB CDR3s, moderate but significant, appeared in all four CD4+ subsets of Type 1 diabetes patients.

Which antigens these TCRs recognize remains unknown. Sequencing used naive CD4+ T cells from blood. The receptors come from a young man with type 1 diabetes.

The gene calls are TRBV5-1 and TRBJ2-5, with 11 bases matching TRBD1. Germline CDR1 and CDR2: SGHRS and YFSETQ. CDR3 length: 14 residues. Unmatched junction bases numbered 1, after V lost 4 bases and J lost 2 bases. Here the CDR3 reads CASSRDRGQETQYF. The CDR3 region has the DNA TGCGCCAGCAGCCGGGACAGGGGGCAAGAGACCCAGTACTTC.

This CDR3 is CASSMTGVNTEAFF. In DNA form, the CDR3 reads TGTGCCAGCAGCATGACAGGGGTGAACACTGAAGCTTTCTTT. This chain uses TRBV11-2 with TRBJ1-1; 8 nucleotides line up with TRBD1. The CDR3 totals 14 residues. The germline CDR1 and CDR2 sequences are SGHAT and FQNNGV. V dropped 5 bases and J dropped 0; count of bases not matched to a gene: 2. Full variable domain (rest looked up from reference TRBV11-2 and TRBJ1-1): EAGVAQSPRYKIIEKRQSVAFWCNPISGHATLYWYQQILGQGPKLLIQFQNNGVVDDSQLPKDRFSAERLKGVDSTLKIQPAKLEDSAVYLCASSMTGVNTEAFFGQGTRLTVV.

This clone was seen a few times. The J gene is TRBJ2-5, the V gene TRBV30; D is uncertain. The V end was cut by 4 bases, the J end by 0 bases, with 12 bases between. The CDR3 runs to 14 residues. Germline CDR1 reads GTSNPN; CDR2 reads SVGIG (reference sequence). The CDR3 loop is CAWTKNSYQETQYF. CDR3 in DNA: TGTGCCTGGACTAAAAACAGCTACCAAGAGACCCAGTACTTC.

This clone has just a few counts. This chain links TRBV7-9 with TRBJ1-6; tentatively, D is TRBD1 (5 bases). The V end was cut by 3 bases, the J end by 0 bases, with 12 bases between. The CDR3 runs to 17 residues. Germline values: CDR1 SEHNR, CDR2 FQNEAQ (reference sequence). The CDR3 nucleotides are TGTGCCAGCAGCTTCGGGGACTCGGCCTCCTATAATTCACCCCTCCACTTT. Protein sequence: CASSFGDSASYNSPLHF.

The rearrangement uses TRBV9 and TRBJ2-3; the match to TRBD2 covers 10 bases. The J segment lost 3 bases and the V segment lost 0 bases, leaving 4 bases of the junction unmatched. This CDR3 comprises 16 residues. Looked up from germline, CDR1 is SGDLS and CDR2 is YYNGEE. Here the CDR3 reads CASSVGTSGVTDTQYF. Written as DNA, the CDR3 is TGTGCCAGCAGCGTAGGCACTAGCGGGGTTACAGATACGCAGTATTTT.

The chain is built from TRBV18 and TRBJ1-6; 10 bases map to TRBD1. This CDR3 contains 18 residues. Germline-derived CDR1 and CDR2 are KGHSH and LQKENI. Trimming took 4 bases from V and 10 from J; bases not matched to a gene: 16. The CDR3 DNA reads TGTGCCAGCTCACACGCGGGCCCAGGACAGGGGGGTAGATCACCCCTCCACTTT. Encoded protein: CASSHAGPGQGGRSPLHF.

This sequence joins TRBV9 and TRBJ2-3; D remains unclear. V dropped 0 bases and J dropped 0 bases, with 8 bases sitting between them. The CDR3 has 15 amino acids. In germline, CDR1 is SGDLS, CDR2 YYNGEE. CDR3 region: CASSVGPDSTDTQYF. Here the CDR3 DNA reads TGTGCCAGCAGCGTAGGTCCAGATAGCACAGATACGCAGTATTTT.

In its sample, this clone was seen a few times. The CDR3 nucleotides read TGTGCCTGGAGTGTACTTTATACTAATTACAATGAGCAGTTCTTC. This sequence encodes CAWSVLYTNYNEQFF. The chain carries TRBV30 and TRBJ2-1, with D unresolved. Germline CDR1 reads GTSNPN; CDR2 reads SVGIG (reference sequence). V was pared by 0 bases and J by 4 bases, with 13 bases between. The CDR3 spans 15 residues.

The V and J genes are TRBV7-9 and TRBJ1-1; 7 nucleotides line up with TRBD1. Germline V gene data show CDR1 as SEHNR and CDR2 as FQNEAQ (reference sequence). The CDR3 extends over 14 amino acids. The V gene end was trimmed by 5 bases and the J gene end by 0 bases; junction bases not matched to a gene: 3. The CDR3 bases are TGTGCCAGCAGCCCGGGACAGATGAACACTGAAGCTTTCTTT. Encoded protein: CASSPGQMNTEAFF.

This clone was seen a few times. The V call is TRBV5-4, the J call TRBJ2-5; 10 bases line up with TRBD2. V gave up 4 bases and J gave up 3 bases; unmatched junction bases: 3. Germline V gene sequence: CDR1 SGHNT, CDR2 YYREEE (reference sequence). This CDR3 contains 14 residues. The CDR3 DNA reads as TGTGCCAGCAGCCGAGGACTAGCGGAAGAGACCCAGTACTTC. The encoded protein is CASSRGLAEETQYF.

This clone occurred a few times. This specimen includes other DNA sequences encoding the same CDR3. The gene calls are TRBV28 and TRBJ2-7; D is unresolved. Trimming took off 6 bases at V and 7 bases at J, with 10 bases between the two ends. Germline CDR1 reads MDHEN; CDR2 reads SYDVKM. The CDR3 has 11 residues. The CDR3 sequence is CASSLGREQYF. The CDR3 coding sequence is TGTGCCAGCAGCCTCGGACGTGAGCAGTACTTC.

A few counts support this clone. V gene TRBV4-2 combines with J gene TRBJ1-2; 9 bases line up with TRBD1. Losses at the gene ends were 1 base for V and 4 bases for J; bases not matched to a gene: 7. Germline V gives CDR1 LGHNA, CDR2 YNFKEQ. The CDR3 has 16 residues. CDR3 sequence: CASSQGGGTGFYGYTF. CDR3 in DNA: TGTGCCAGCAGCCAAGGAGGCGGGACAGGGTTCTATGGCTACACCTTC.

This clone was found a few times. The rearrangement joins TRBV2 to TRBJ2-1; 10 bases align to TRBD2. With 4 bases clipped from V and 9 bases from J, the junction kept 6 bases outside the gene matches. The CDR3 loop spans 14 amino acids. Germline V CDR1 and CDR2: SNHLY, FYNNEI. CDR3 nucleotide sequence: TGTGCCAGCAGTGTCCAGCGGGGGGGCCCTGAGCAGTTCTTC. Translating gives CASSVQRGGPEQFF. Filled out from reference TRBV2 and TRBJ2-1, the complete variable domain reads EPEVTQTPSHQVTQMGQEVILRCVPISNHLYFYWYRQILGQKVEFLVSFYNNEISEKSEIFDDQFSVERPDGSNFTLKIRSTKLEDSAMYFCASSVQRGGPEQFFGPGTRLTVL.

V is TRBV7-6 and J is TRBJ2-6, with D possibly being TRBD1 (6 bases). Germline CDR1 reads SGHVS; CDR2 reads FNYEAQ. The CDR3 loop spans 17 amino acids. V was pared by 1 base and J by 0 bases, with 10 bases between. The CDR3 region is CASSLEQGSSGANVLTF. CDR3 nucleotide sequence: TGTGCCAGCAGCTTAGAACAGGGTTCCTCTGGGGCCAACGTCCTGACTTTC.